These 10 T cell receptor beta chains were sequenced from one sample in a study of glioma-infiltrating T cells (dated by TCRdb to the mid-2010s). TCRdb records Illumina MiSeq as the sequencer. The iRepertoire nested amplicon-rescue multiplex PCR (arm-PCR) platform was used to amplify TCR alpha and beta CDR3 regions from RNA. The public sequencing data were trimmed at Q25 with fastp and processed into clonotypes with MiXCR by TCRdb, which kept only in-frame beta chains. Records with the same CDR3 protein are collapsed into one entry carrying the most frequent genes and DNA. This sample has about 140,000 distinct CDR3 sequences in its table, and 39% of those were observed once. Together, the top ten hold 20% of the sample. Sequencing was carried out using glioma tissue, nonneoplastic brain tissue, or PBMCs (not recorded which). All receptors come from a human donor with low-grade glioma or glioblastoma, undergoing nonglioma brain surgery, or in good health (not recorded which).

The J gene is TRBJ1-2, the V gene TRBV6-5; D call uncertain. This CDR3 is built from 18 residues. The V gene's germline CDR1 is MNHEY and CDR2 SVGAGI. V was trimmed by 1 base and J by 4 bases, leaving 22 bases between them. CDR3 loop: CASSYYSGGPLNFYGYTF. CDR3 in DNA: TGTGCCAGCAGTTACTATTCGGGAGGTCCCTTAAACTTCTATGGCTACACCTTC.

This clonotype has just one count. The chain has TRBV6-5 and TRBJ1-5; 9 bases match TRBD1. The V segment lost 5 bases and the J segment 1 base; nucleotides outside the gene matches: 18. Per the germline V gene, CDR1 is MNHEY and CDR2 is SVGAGI. The CDR3 totals 20 residues. CDR3 loop: CASSRRAPGQGVGSNQPQHF. CDR3 coding DNA: TGTGCCAGCAGTAGACGAGCTCCGGGACAGGGTGTAGGAAGCAATCAGCCCCAGCATTTT.

This clonotype has a handful of counts. This chain joins TRBV6-2 or TRBV6-3 and TRBJ2-5; D gene unclear. The CDR3 has 13 amino acids. The germline V gene has CDR1 MNHEY and CDR2 SVGEGT. Trimming removed 0 bases from V and 5 bases from J, with 7 bases in between. The DNA of the CDR3 is TGTGCCAGCAGTTACTCGATTCTCGAGACCCAGTACTTC. Translation gives CASSYSILETQYF.

This clonotype was detected only a few times. CDR3 in amino acids: CATGTEQNTEAFF. DNA of the CDR3: TGTGCCACTGGGACAGAACAGAACACTGAAGCTTTCTTT. The chain carries TRBV2 and TRBJ1-1; 7 positions match TRBD1. The CDR3 length is 13 residues. V dropped 10 bases and J dropped 1; count of bases not matched to a gene: 6. Germline CDR1 and CDR2: SNHLY and FYNNEI.

This CDR3 reads CASSRDGNNSPLHF. DNA of the CDR3: TGCGCCAGCAGCCGGGATGGAAATAATTCACCCCTCCACTTT. The chain couples TRBV5-1 to TRBJ1-6; D is unclear. Trimming removed 4 bases at V and 5 bases at J, with 10 bases between. There are 14 residues in the CDR3. The germline CDR1 and CDR2 sequences are SGHRS and YFSETQ.

The chain uses TRBV4-2 and TRBJ2-5; TRBD2 might be the D (6 bases). Germline V gene sequence: CDR1 LGHNA, CDR2 YNFKEQ. The CDR3 length is 15 residues. V was shortened by 5 bases and J by 2 bases, with 15 bases between the two germline ends. As DNA, the CDR3 is TGTGCCAGCAGCGCGCGGGGTGGTCAGCAAGAGACCCAGTACTTC. It yields the protein CASSARGGQQETQYF.

For this clonotype: Since a much larger clone is just one base distant, this may be a read error. V is TRBV6-2 or TRBV6-3 and J is TRBJ2-1; 14 bases match TRBD2. The CDR3 consists of 16 residues. With V trimmed by 6 bases and J by 9 bases, 10 bases remained unmatched. Per germline, CDR1 MNHEY and CDR2 SVGEGT. Here the CDR3 reads CASRQGTSGGTGEQFF. CDR3 DNA sequence: TGTGCCAGCAGACAAGGGACTAGCGGGGGAACGGGTGAGCAGTTCTTC.

This clonotype occurred once. The rearrangement uses TRBV20-1 and TRBJ2-7; possibly TRBD1 for D (6 bases). Trimming cost V 6 bases and J 4 bases, with 19 bases left between them. CDR1 and CDR2 (germline): DFQATT, SNEGSKA (reference sequence). This CDR3 region has 14 residues. The CDR3, as DNA: TGCAGTGCCCTACTCGGCAGGGGCCTATACGAGCAGTACTTC. Its protein product is CSALLGRGLYEQYF.

The V call is TRBV6-6, the J call TRBJ1-2, with D possibly being TRBD1 (6 bases). The CDR3 covers 11 residues. The germline gives CDR1 MNHNY, CDR2 SVGAGI (reference sequence). V was clipped by 5 bases and J by 8 bases, with 9 bases between them. This chain's CDR3 is CASSDGQGYTF. The DNA for the CDR3 is TGTGCCAGCAGTGACGGACAGGGCTACACCTTC.

The gene calls are TRBV12-3 or TRBV12-4 and TRBJ2-5; 10 bases fit TRBD2. Trimming cost V 5 bases and J 5 bases; bases outside gene matches: 5. This CDR3 spans 14 amino acids. This CDR3 is CASSQTLAGETQYF. CDR3 nucleotides: TGTGCCAGCAGTCAAACACTAGCGGGGGAGACCCAGTACTTC.